The clone carrying this T cell receptor beta chain occurred a few times. RNA was isolated and reverse transcribed to cDNA, the sequencing template. Assay used: immunoSEQ multiplex PCR; TCRdb lists only in-frame clones, some missing. Of tens of thousands of clones listed, 51% were seen once; the top ten hold around 5.7%. This record comes from a study of CD8+ T cells in alopecia areata. Between the trimmed V and J ends, which lost 6 bases and 5 bases, there was a span of 4 bases. The CDR3 totals 11 residues. Per the germline V gene, CDR1 is MDHEN and CDR2 is SYDVKM. The receptor was derived from a human donor with alopecia areata. The chain carries TRBV28 and TRBJ2-2; D unclear. The source material was NKG2D-high CD8+ T cells sorted from blood. CDR3 sequence reads: CASRYTGELFF. CDR3 nucleotides: TGTGCCAGCAGATATACCGGGGAGCTGTTTTTT.